A selection of T cell receptor beta chains follows, all from one sample in a study of beta chain features in type 1 diabetes. Sequenced by immunoSEQ multiplex PCR; TCRdb stores in-frame clones only, minus some. The sample carries about 410,000 clones, approximately 14% recorded once. Source material: naive CD4+ T cells from blood. The receptors come from a man aged 25-45 years in good health. The CDR3 runs from the conserved cysteine through the conserved F or W. The order of the fields is clone size, V gene, J gene, D gene, CDR3 DNA, CDR3 protein. D genes are given only for firm matches. Clone size is given for some rows only: seen once, a few or many times, or a class if the clone is expanded.

few	TRBV7-8	TRBJ1-1	-	TGTGCCAGCAGCTCCGTCAGCGGGCACACTGAAGCTTTCTTT	CASSSVSGHTEAFF
-	TRBV9	TRBJ2-5	TRBD2	TGTGCCAGCAGCCAACGGGGGGAAGAGACCCAGTACTTC	CASSQRGEETQYF
-	TRBV4-1	TRBJ1-5	-	TGCGCCAGCAGCCAAGATTCTTGGAGTGGCAATCAGCCCCAGCATTTT	CASSQDSWSGNQPQHF
few	TRBV9	TRBJ2-1	TRBD2	TGTGCCAGCAGCCTCTCCGGACTAGCGGGCGCCTACAATGAGCAGTTCTTC	CASSLSGLAGAYNEQFF
few	TRBV4-3	TRBJ2-3	TRBD2	TGCGCCAGCAGCCAAATTAGCGGGGGGGCCACAGATACGCAGTATTTT	CASSQISGGATDTQYF
few	TRBV29-1	TRBJ2-3	-	TGCAGCGAGAAGACAGCCCCAGATACGCAGTATTTT	CSEKTAPDTQYF
-	TRBV6-1	TRBJ2-1	TRBD2	TGTGCCAGCAGTGAACCCGGGGAGGGCAGGAATGAGCAGTTCTTC	CASSEPGEGRNEQFF
-	TRBV30	TRBJ2-5	-	TGTGCCTGGAGTGAAAAAGAGACCCAGTACTTC	CAWSEKETQYF
few	TRBV7-9	TRBJ2-3	-	TGTGCCAGCAGCTTTACAAGGAGCACAGATACGCAGTATTTT	CASSFTRSTDTQYF
-	TRBV7-9	TRBJ2-7	TRBD2	TGTGCCAGCAGCTTATGGAAGCGGGGGGTATCCTACGAGCAGTACTTC	CASSLWKRGVSYEQYF
few	TRBV5-4	TRBJ2-3	-	TGTGCCAGCAGCTTGTTAGGGAGCCGTACAGATACGCAGTATTTT	CASSLLGSRTDTQYF
few	TRBV5-1	TRBJ2-2	-	TGCGCCAGCAGCGACGACAGGGAGGCCGGGGAGCTGTTTTTT	CASSDDREAGELFF
once	TRBV12-5	TRBJ2-3	TRBD2	TGTGCTAGTGGTTTGACTAGCGGAGGCACAGATACGCAGTATTTT	CASGLTSGGTDTQYF
few	TRBV5-1	TRBJ2-1	-	TGCGCCAGCAGCTTCGGGACTTCACGGGAGCAGTTCTTC	CASSFGTSREQFF
few	TRBV7-4	TRBJ2-7	TRBD1	TGTGCCAGCAGCCGATACGGGACAGGCGACCGCGAGCAGTACTTC	CASSRYGTGDREQYF
few	TRBV7-3	TRBJ2-1	TRBD2	TGTGCCAGCAGCTTAGGAAAGGGACTAGCGGGAGTTAGGTCCTACAATGAGCAGTTCTTC	CASSLGKGLAGVRSYNEQFF
few	TRBV7-2	TRBJ1-5	-	TGTGCCAGCAGCTCTAACCGGGGTCAGCCCCAGCATTTT	CASSSNRGQPQHF
few	TRBV6-5	TRBJ2-7	-	TGTGCCAGCAGTTATACTGCCGCGGGGACCTACGAGCAGTACTTC	CASSYTAAGTYEQYF
-	TRBV30	TRBJ1-5	-	TGTGCCTGGAGCCCTCGGGCAGGCGCGCCGCCCCAGCATTTT	CAWSPRAGAPPQHF
-	TRBV30	TRBJ2-1	TRBD2	TGTGCCTGGAGAAAAAGACTAGCCGATGAGCAGTTCTTC	CAWRKRLADEQFF
-	TRBV7-9	TRBJ2-2	TRBD2	TGTGCCAGCAGCTTAGCGGTCGGGAGGGCCATGTCCGGGGAGCTGTTTTTT	CASSLAVGRAMSGELFF
-	TRBV27	TRBJ1-2	TRBD1	TGTGCCAGCTCTCAGGGGGCGACCTACTATGGCTACACCTTC	CASSQGATYYGYTF
-	TRBV4-3	TRBJ1-2	-	TGCGCCAGCAGCCAAGGCGGGGCCAAACGAGGTGGCTACACCTTC	CASSQGGAKRGGYTF
-	TRBV19	TRBJ1-2	-	TGTGCCAGTTGCTTCAGGGCCTTTGGTGGCTACACCTTC	CASCFRAFGGYTF
-	TRBV5-1	TRBJ2-5	TRBD1	TGCGCCAGCGGCAAGACAACGGACAGGGGGGAGACCCAGTACTTC	CASGKTTDRGETQYF
few	TRBV7-2	TRBJ2-3	TRBD2	TGTGCCAGCAGCTCCACAGGACTAGCAACGGATACGCAGTATTTT	CASSSTGLATDTQYF
-	TRBV5-4	TRBJ2-7	-	TGTGCCAGCAGCAGAACACGCCAAACAAACGACGAGCAGTACTTC	CASSRTRQTNDEQYF
-	TRBV7-3	TRBJ2-3	-	TGTGCCAGCAGCTTACAGTACTCAGATACGCAGTATTTT	CASSLQYSDTQYF